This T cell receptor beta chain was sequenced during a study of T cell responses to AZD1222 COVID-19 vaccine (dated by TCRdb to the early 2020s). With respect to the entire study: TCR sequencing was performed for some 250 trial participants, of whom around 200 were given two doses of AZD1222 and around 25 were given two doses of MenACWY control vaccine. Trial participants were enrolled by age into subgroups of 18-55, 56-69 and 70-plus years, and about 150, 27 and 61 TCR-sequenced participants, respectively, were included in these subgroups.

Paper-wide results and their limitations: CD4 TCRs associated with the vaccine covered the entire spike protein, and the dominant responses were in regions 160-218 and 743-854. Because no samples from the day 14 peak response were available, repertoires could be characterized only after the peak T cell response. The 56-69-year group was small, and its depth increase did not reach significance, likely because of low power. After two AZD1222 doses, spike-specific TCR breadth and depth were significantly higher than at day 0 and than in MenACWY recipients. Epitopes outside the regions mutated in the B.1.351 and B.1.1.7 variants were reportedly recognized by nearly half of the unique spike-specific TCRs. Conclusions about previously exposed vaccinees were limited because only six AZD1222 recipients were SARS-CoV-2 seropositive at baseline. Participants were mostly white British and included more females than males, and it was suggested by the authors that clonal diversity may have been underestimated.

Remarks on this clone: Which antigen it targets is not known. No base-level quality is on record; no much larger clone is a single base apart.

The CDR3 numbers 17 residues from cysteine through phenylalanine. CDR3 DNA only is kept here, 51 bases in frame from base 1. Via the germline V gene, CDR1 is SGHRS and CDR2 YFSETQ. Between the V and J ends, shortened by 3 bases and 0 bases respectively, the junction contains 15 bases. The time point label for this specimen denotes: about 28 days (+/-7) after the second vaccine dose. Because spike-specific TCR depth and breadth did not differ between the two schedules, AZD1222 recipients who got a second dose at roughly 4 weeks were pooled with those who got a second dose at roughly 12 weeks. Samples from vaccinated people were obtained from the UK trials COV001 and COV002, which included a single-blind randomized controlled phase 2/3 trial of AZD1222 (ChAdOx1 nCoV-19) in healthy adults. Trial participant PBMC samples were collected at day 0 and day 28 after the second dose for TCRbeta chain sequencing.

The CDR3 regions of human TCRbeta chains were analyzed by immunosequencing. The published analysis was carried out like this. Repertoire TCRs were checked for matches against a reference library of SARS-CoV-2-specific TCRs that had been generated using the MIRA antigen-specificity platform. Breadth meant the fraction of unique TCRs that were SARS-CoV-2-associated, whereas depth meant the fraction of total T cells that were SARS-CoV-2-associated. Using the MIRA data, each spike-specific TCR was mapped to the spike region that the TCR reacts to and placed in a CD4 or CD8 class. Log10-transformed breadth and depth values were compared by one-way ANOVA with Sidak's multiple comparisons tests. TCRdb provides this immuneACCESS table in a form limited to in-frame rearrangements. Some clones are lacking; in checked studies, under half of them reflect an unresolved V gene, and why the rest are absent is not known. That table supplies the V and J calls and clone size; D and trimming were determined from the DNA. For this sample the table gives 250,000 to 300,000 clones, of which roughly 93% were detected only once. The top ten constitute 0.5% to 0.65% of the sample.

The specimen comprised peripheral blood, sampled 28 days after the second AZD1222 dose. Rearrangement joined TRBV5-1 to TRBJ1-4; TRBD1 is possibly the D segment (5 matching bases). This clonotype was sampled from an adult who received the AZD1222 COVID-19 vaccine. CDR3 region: CASSSSMTEATNEKLFF. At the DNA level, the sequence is TGCGCCAGCAGCTCCTCGATGACAGAAGCAACTAATGAAAAACTGTTTTTT. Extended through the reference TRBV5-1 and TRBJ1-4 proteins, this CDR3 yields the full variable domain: KAGVTQTPRYLIKTRGQQVTLSCSPISGHRSVSWYQQTPGQGLQFLFEYFSETQRNKGNFPGRFSGRQFSNSRSEMNVSTLELGDSALYLCASSSSMTEATNEKLFFGSGTQLSVL.